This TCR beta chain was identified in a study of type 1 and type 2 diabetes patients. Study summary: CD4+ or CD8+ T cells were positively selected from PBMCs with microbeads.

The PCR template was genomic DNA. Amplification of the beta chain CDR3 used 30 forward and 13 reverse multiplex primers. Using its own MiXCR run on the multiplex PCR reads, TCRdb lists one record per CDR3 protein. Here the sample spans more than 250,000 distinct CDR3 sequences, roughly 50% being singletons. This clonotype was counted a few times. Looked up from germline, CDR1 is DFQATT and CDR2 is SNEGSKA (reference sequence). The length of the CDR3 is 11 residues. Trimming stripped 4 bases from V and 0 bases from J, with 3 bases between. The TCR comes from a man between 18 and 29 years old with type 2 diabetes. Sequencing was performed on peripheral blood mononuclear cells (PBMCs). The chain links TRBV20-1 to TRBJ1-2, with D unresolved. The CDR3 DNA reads TGCAGTGCTACCACTAACTATGGCTACACCTTC. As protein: CSATTNYGYTF.